This paragraph covers one TCR beta chain sequence. Generated by immunoSEQ multiplex PCR, the TCRdb table keeps only in-frame clones and is missing some. Of roughly 110,000 clones in the sample, 80% to 95% are singletons; the top ten hold 1.4% to 1.5%. The sample originates from a study of T cells after somatic rescue of genetic block. J lost 2 bases, V lost 0 bases, and 5 bases had no gene match. The CDR3 extends over 16 amino acids. The germline V gene encodes CDR1 KGHSH and CDR2 LQKENI. The chain links TRBV18 to TRBJ2-3, with 7 bases aligning to TRBD2. Sequencing input: peripheral blood mononuclear cells (PBMCs). The sequence came from a woman under 30. CDR3 sequence: CASSPPGLAVTDTQYF. As DNA, the CDR3 is TGTGCCAGCTCACCACCGGGCCTAGCGGTCACAGATACGCAGTATTTT.